The 27 T cell receptor beta chains reported below all come from one sample, sequenced in a study of shared clonotypes between healthy human individuals. Produced via immunoSEQ multiplex PCR; TCRdb's table is partial and in-frame only. The sample records 2 million to 2.5 million clones, around 95% being singletons. The specimen sequenced was naive CD4+ T cells sorted from blood. Subset here: CD45RA+ positively selected. These receptors all stem from a man aged 18 to 29 in good health.

The chain joins TRBV4-1 to TRBJ1-5, with D possibly being TRBD1 (6 bases). Trimming stripped 0 bases from V and 2 bases from J, with 14 bases between. This CDR3 comprises 17 residues. CDR1 and CDR2 (germline): MGHRA, YSYEKL. For the CDR3, the DNA is TGCGCCAGCAGCCAAGATTCAGGGGCAGTGGGCAATCAGCCCCAGCATTTT. This encodes CASSQDSGAVGNQPQHF.

The V gene is TRBV6-1, the J gene TRBJ2-1; D ambiguous. The CDR3 sequence is 12 residues long. Germline V lookup: CDR1 MNHNS, CDR2 SASEGT. Trimming pared 6 bases from V and 6 bases from J, leaving 9 bases between. The DNA for the CDR3 is TGTGCCAGCAGCAAAACACTCAATGAGCAGTTCTTC. This codes for CASSKTLNEQFF.

This chain joins TRBV7-2 and TRBJ2-1, with 8 bases that match TRBD2. J was trimmed by 4 bases and V by 5 bases; bases with no gene match: 7. CDR1 is SGHTA, CDR2 FQGNSA, per germline. The CDR3 contains 15 residues. CDR3 nucleotides: TGTGCCAGCAGCCCGGGACTAGTGAGTTACAATGAGCAGTTCTTC. This sequence encodes CASSPGLVSYNEQFF.

The rearrangement joins TRBV7-9 to TRBJ1-6; D uncertain. This CDR3 is built from 17 residues. Germline V gives CDR1 SEHNR, CDR2 FQNEAQ (reference sequence). V lost 4 bases and J lost 0, with 13 bases in between. The CDR3 DNA is TGTGCCAGCAGCTGGGATACGGGGAGCTCCTATAATTCACCCCTCCACTTT. This gives the protein CASSWDTGSSYNSPLHF.

This chain connects TRBV5-6 to TRBJ2-7; 9 bases fit TRBD1. J lost 5 bases, V lost 4 bases, and 10 bases had no gene match. The germline V gene has CDR1 SGHDT and CDR2 YYEEEE. This CDR3 is built from 15 residues. The CDR3 loop is CASSGPGTGKNEQYF. CDR3 coding DNA: TGTGCCAGCAGCGGACCCGGGACAGGGAAAAACGAGCAGTACTTC.

J is TRBJ2-1 and V is TRBV4-3, with unresolved D. The germline V gene encodes CDR1 LGHNA and CDR2 YSLEER. V lost 0 bases to trimming and J lost 4 bases, with 10 bases between them. The CDR3 extends over 15 amino acids. Written as DNA, the CDR3 is TGCGCCAGCAGCCAAGATCTCGAGGTGTACAATGAGCAGTTCTTC. This sequence encodes CASSQDLEVYNEQFF.

The chain has TRBV30 and TRBJ2-3, with 12 bases lining up with TRBD2. The junction had 6 bases not matched to a gene; V was cut back by 3 bases and J by 2 bases. The CDR3 totals 16 residues. Germline CDR1 is GTSNPN and CDR2 is SVGIG (reference sequence). CDR3 residues: CAWSSLAGGFTDTQYF. The CDR3 DNA follows: TGTGCCTGGAGCTCCCTAGCGGGAGGGTTCACAGATACGCAGTATTTT.

CDR3 region: CASSLTTAYNEQFF. The CDR3 region has the DNA TGTGCCAGCAGCTTAACGACAGCTTACAATGAGCAGTTCTTC. This chain links TRBV7-3 with TRBJ2-1; a weak D match, TRBD1 (5 bases). CDR1 and CDR2 (germline): SGHTA, FQGTGA. The CDR3 spans 14 residues. V dropped 0 bases and J dropped 4 bases, with 7 bases sitting between them.

The gene calls are TRBV7-2 and TRBJ1-3; 7 bases line up with TRBD1. CDR1 and CDR2 from the germline V gene are SGHTA and FQGNSA. The CDR3 spans 13 residues. Trimming took 8 bases from V and 2 from J; bases not matched to a gene: 3. The DNA for the CDR3 is TGTGCCAGCGCAGGGGGGACTGGAAACACCATATATTTT. Translation: CASAGGTGNTIYF.

CDR3 region: CASSVAQGGSPLHF. CDR3 bases: TGTGCCAGCAGCGTAGCCCAGGGAGGTTCACCCCTCCACTTT. The chain joins TRBV9 to TRBJ1-6; possibly TRBD1 for D (5 bases). Germline lookup yields CDR1 SGDLS and CDR2 YYNGEE. The ends were cut back, 0 bases at V and 9 bases at J, with 10 bases in the middle. CDR3 length: 14 residues.

This chain connects TRBV19 to TRBJ1-5; 7 bases are a match to TRBD1. CDR3 length: 12 residues. V was clipped by 6 bases and J by 9 bases; unmatched bases: 5. Germline V lookup: CDR1 LNHDA, CDR2 SQIVND (reference sequence). The CDR3 DNA is TGTGCCAGTAGCAGGGGGATGGGGCCCCAGCATTTT. Its protein is CASSRGMGPQHF.

This rearrangement joins TRBV11-2 to TRBJ2-3; no reliable D call. Germline V gene data show CDR1 as SGHAT and CDR2 as FQNNGV. The CDR3 is 14 amino acids. The V gene lost 8 bases and the J gene lost 0 bases, with 12 bases spanning the gap. The CDR3 loop is CASGTALSTDTQYF. Written as DNA, the CDR3 is TGTGCCAGCGGAACAGCATTAAGCACAGATACGCAGTATTTT.

Comment on this clone: Other DNA sequences in the sample encode the same CDR3. The chain recombines TRBV29-1 with TRBJ2-5; weak D call: TRBD1 (6 bases). V was clipped by 4 bases and J by 2 bases, with 8 bases between them. From germline, CDR1 is SQVTM and CDR2 ANQGSEA. The CDR3 covers 12 residues. For the CDR3, the DNA is TGCAGCGTTGGACAGGCTCAAGAGACCCAGTACTTC. Its protein product is CSVGQAQETQYF.

The chain recombines TRBV7-2 with TRBJ2-5; D uncertain. The CDR3 runs to 13 residues. Germline assignment: CDR1 SGHTA and CDR2 FQGNSA. The V end lost 5 bases, the J end lost 2 bases, and 9 bases lay between the germline ends. CDR3 nucleotide sequence: TGTGCCAGCAGCCAAGGTCGGCAAGAGACCCAGTACTTC. It yields the protein CASSQGRQETQYF.

CDR3 sequence: CASSAQTGFSTDTQYF. CDR3 coding DNA: TGTGCCAGCAGCGCTCAGACAGGGTTTAGCACAGATACGCAGTATTTT. The rearrangement joins TRBV9 to TRBJ2-3, with 7 bases aligning to TRBD1. Trimming took 3 bases from V and 0 from J; bases not matched to a gene: 7. The CDR3 is 16 residues long. Per the germline V gene, CDR1 is SGDLS and CDR2 is YYNGEE.

The chain combines TRBV19 with TRBJ2-7, with D perhaps TRBD1 or TRBD2 (5 bases each). Germline loops: CDR1 LNHDA, CDR2 SQIVND (reference sequence). This CDR3 spans 15 amino acids. V lost 7 bases to trimming and J lost 3 bases, with 19 bases between them. The CDR3 DNA sequence: TGTGCCAGTACCGTGGAGGCAGGGATTAACTACGAGCAGTACTTC. Its protein product is CASTVEAGINYEQYF.

The chain employs TRBV6-5 and TRBJ2-7; 10 nucleotides line up with TRBD1. Trimming removed 6 bases from V and 5 bases from J; junction bases left unmatched: 10. CDR1 and CDR2 from the germline V gene are MNHEY and SVGAGI. This CDR3 region has 15 residues. The CDR3 loop reads CASRGLDRGLNEQYF. CDR3 nucleotide sequence: TGTGCCAGCAGGGGCCTTGACAGGGGGCTAAACGAGCAGTACTTC.

The genes are TRBV2 and TRBJ2-2; no clear D. V lost 4 bases, J lost 9 bases, and 6 bases lay in between. The CDR3 loop spans 11 amino acids. The V gene's germline CDR1 is SNHLY and CDR2 FYNNEI. The CDR3, as DNA: TGTGCCAGCAGTGTATCCCGGGAGCTGTTTTTT. Translating it yields CASSVSRELFF. Combining the CDR3 with reference TRBV2 and TRBJ2-2 gives the whole variable domain EPEVTQTPSHQVTQMGQEVILRCVPISNHLYFYWYRQILGQKVEFLVSFYNNEISEKSEIFDDQFSVERPDGSNFTLKIRSTKLEDSAMYFCASSVSRELFFGEGSRLTVL.

The rearrangement uses TRBV6-1 and TRBJ1-6; 8 positions agree with TRBD1. CDR3 length: 13 amino acids. Trimming removed 11 bases from V and 8 bases from J; junction bases left unmatched: 8. Germline V gives CDR1 MNHNS, CDR2 SASEGT. The CDR3: CAGRQGAHSPLHF. CDR3 coding DNA: TGTGCCGGACGTCAGGGGGCACATTCACCCCTCCACTTT.

This clone occurred once. The chain employs TRBV2 and TRBJ1-6, with TRBD1 matching over 8 bases. Germline loops: CDR1 SNHLY, CDR2 FYNNEI. The CDR3 has 16 amino acids. V lost 5 bases to trimming and J lost 6 bases; unmatched junction nucleotides: 9. CDR3 nucleotides: TGTGCCAGCAGTCTATGGACAGGGTCGAGTAATTCACCCCTCCACTTT. Amino acid sequence: CASSLWTGSSNSPLHF.

CDR3 nucleotide sequence: TGTGCCAGCAGTCGTTCCGGGCTCAATCAGCCCCAGCATTTT. Its protein is CASSRSGLNQPQHF. V and J are TRBV27 and TRBJ1-5; no clear D. Trimming shortened V by 5 bases and J by 3 bases, and 11 bases separated the two germline ends. The CDR3 extends over 14 amino acids. Germline CDR1 is MNHEY and CDR2 is SMNVEV (reference sequence).

This clone was seen just once. The chain couples TRBV6-4 to TRBJ1-5, with TRBD1 matching over 8 bases. This CDR3 is built from 17 residues. Trimming at V came to 4 bases and at J to 4 bases, leaving 12 bases not matched to a gene. The germline V gene encodes CDR1 MRHNA and CDR2 SNTAGT. The CDR3 DNA reads TGTGCCAGCAGTGTGGTTATGTTGGACAGGGATAATCAGCCCCAGCATTTT. Its translation is CASSVVMLDRDNQPQHF.

This rearrangement joins TRBV7-9 to TRBJ2-1; 7 nucleotides match TRBD2. With 1 base clipped from V and 4 bases from J, the junction kept 4 bases outside the gene matches. The CDR3 totals 15 residues. Germline assignment: CDR1 SEHNR and CDR2 FQNEAQ (reference sequence). In nucleotides, the CDR3 is TGTGCCAGCAGCTTAGATAGCGGGCCGTACAATGAGCAGTTCTTC. It is translated as CASSLDSGPYNEQFF.

The gene calls are TRBV19 and TRBJ1-1; a weak D match, TRBD1 (5 bases). The CDR3 is made up of 13 amino acids. Germline lookup yields CDR1 LNHDA and CDR2 SQIVND (reference sequence). Trimming took 5 bases from V and 4 from J, leaving 11 bases between them. The CDR3 region has the DNA TGTGCCAGTAGTCCGCCAGACAGCACTGAAGCTTTCTTT. Translation: CASSPPDSTEAFF.

J is TRBJ1-1 and V is TRBV18; no clear D. From germline, CDR1 is KGHSH and CDR2 LQKENI. Trimming pared 5 bases from V and 3 bases from J, leaving 4 bases between. The CDR3 has 11 amino acids. CDR3: CASSGDTEAFF. CDR3 coding DNA: TGTGCCAGCTCAGGGGACACTGAAGCTTTCTTT.

V usage is TRBV28 and J usage is TRBJ1-6, with D unclear. The CDR3 has 17 residues. The germline CDR1 and CDR2 sequences are MDHEN and SYDVKM. V lost 3 bases to trimming and J lost 0 bases, with 12 bases between them. For the CDR3, the DNA is TGTGCCAGCAGTTTTCCCCGCCCAAGCTCCTATAATTCACCCCTCCACTTT. This translates into CASSFPRPSSYNSPLHF.

Details on this clone: Additional DNA sequences in this sample encode the identical CDR3. Here the CDR3 DNA reads TGCGCCAGCAGCCCTAGCGGGTCCACAGATACGCAGTATTTT. This encodes CASSPSGSTDTQYF. V and J are TRBV10-1 and TRBJ2-3; 8 bases align to TRBD2. The CDR3 is 14 amino acids. V lost 6 bases to trimming and J lost 2 bases; unmatched junction nucleotides: 4. Germline loops: CDR1 WNHNN, CDR2 SYGVQD (reference sequence).